The 14 T cell receptor beta chains presented below share a single source sample, sequenced in a study of CD8+CD57+ T cells in acquired aplastic anemia (dated by TCRdb to the late 2010s). The patients picked for sequencing were ones in whom flow cytometry had shown an expansion of CD8+CD57+ cells. Instrument used: Illumina HiSeq 2000. TCR beta VDJ combination and CDR3 sequence profiling used genomic DNA as the template. TCRdb reworked the public reads: Q25 trimming with fastp, MiXCR clone assembly, productive beta chains retained. Entries are consolidated by CDR3 protein sequence, retaining the most common genes and DNA. This sample gives just over 450,000 distinct CDR3 sequences in total; more than 25% of them show up just once. Around 0.82% of the sample is held by the ten biggest clonotypes. The sequencing sample was made of sorted CD4+, CD8+, or CD8+CD57+ T cells (not recorded which) from PBMCs. These receptors originate from a human donor with aplastic anemia.

This clonotype was seen ten or more times. V and J are TRBV24-1 and TRBJ2-5, with 7 bases that match TRBD2. This CDR3 has 16 amino acids. The germline V gene encodes CDR1 KGHDR and CDR2 SFDVKD. J lost 2 bases, V lost 1 base, and 6 bases had no gene match. In nucleotides, the CDR3 is TGTGCCACCAGTGATTTACGGGGGGATTCGCAAGAGACCCAGTACTTC. Protein product: CATSDLRGDSQETQYF.

The CDR3 here is CASSVEGRQPLSGGELFF. The CDR3 DNA sequence: TGTGCCAGCAGCGTAGAAGGTCGGCAACCCCTGTCCGGCGGGGAGCTGTTTTTT. This chain connects TRBV9 to TRBJ2-2; D call uncertain. The germline V gene has CDR1 SGDLS and CDR2 YYNGEE. V was shortened by 0 bases and J by 7 bases, with 22 bases between the two germline ends. The CDR3 is 18 amino acids.

This rearrangement joins TRBV6-5 to TRBJ1-1; tentative D call: TRBD1 (5 bases). The ends were cut back, 7 bases at V and 7 bases at J, with 19 bases in the middle. This CDR3 has 14 residues. CDR1 is MNHEY, CDR2 SVGAGI, per germline. This CDR3 reads CASNWAGPIVEAFF. The CDR3 region has the DNA TGTGCCAGCAATTGGGCAGGGCCGATCGTTGAAGCTTTCTTT.

The chain uses TRBV2 and TRBJ1-2; tentatively, D is TRBD1 (5 bases). Trimming took off 6 bases at V and 6 bases at J, with 11 bases between the two ends. This CDR3 region has 12 residues. Germline lookup yields CDR1 SNHLY and CDR2 FYNNEI. CDR3 sequence (DNA): TGTGCCAGCAGGGAACTCAGGGATGGCTACACCTTC. Translation: CASRELRDGYTF.

Comments on this clonotype: A much more abundant neighbour one base away suggests this may be a read error. In nucleotides, the CDR3 is TGTGCCGGCAGTTCGGGGGGGTCCTACGAGCAGTACTTC. Its translation: CAGSSGGSYEQYF. V gene TRBV11-2 combines with J gene TRBJ2-7; 8 bases match TRBD2. Germline V gene sequence: CDR1 SGHAT, CDR2 FQNNGV. CDR3 size: 13 residues.

The table lists this clonotype with a few counts. The V call is TRBV20-1, the J call TRBJ2-3, with D possibly matching TRBD1 (6 bases). Between the trimmed V and J ends, which lost 6 bases and 3 bases, there was a span of 10 bases. The V gene's germline CDR1 is DFQATT and CDR2 SNEGSKA (reference sequence). The CDR3 is made up of 12 amino acids. DNA for the CDR3: TGCAGTGCCACCACAGGGACAGATACGCAGTATTTT. Protein sequence: CSATTGTDTQYF.

CDR3 amino acids: CAISGRTGGNTIYF. CDR3 nucleotide sequence: TGTGCCATCAGTGGTAGGACAGGCGGAAACACCATATATTTT. The J gene is TRBJ1-3, the V gene TRBV10-3; 7 nucleotides agree with TRBD1. V dropped 4 bases and J dropped 4; count of bases not matched to a gene: 4. Germline-derived CDR1 and CDR2 are ENHRY and SYGVKD. This CDR3 comprises 14 residues.

The chain uses TRBV3-1 and TRBJ1-1; D is possibly TRBD1 (5 bases). The CDR3 loop spans 14 amino acids. Between the trimmed V and J ends, which lost 0 bases and 5 bases, there was a span of 10 bases. The germline V gene has CDR1 LGHDT and CDR2 YNNKEL (reference sequence). The DNA of the CDR3 is TGTGCCAGCAGCCAAGATAGTGGGGGGACTGAAGCTTTCTTT. This codes for CASSQDSGGTEAFF.

Worth noting for this clonotype: The junction does not match germline at one end; this may be a read error. The chain carries TRBV10-3 and TRBJ2-7, with a tentative D call TRBD1 (5 bases). This CDR3 is 15 amino acids long. Per the germline V gene, CDR1 is ENHRY and CDR2 is SYGVKD. CDR3 coding DNA: TGTGCCAGCAGTGACTCTTGGGCAGGGATCCACGAGCAGTACTTC. It is translated as CASSDSWAGIHEQYF.

A few counts support this clonotype. The rearrangement links TRBV4-2 to TRBJ2-7; D is possibly TRBD1 (6 bases). V was cut by 1 base and J by 3 bases, with 13 bases left in between. Germline V gene lookup returns CDR1 LGHNA and CDR2 YNFKEQ. CDR3 length equals 15 residues. The CDR3, as DNA: TGTGCCAGCAGCCAAGCGGCAGGGGACAACTACGAGCAGTACTTC. Amino acids: CASSQAAGDNYEQYF.

This clonotype turned up a few times. The chain uses TRBV2 and TRBJ1-5, with D unresolved. The CDR3 is 17 amino acids. V was pared by 1 base and J by 1 base, with 14 bases between. Looked up from germline, CDR1 is SNHLY and CDR2 is FYNNEI. CDR3 in amino acids: CASSEELGIGSNQPQHF. DNA of the CDR3: TGTGCCAGCAGTGAAGAACTGGGGATAGGGAGCAATCAGCCCCAGCATTTT. The full variable domain, completed using reference TRBV2 and TRBJ1-5, is EPEVTQTPSHQVTQMGQEVILRCVPISNHLYFYWYRQILGQKVEFLVSFYNNEISEKSEIFDDQFSVERPDGSNFTLKIRSTKLEDSAMYFCASSEELGIGSNQPQHFGDGTRLSIL.

CDR3 sequence: CASRQGSSTEAFF. In nucleotides, the CDR3 is TGTGCCAGCAGACAGGGGTCCTCTACTGAAGCTTTCTTT. This sequence joins TRBV10-3 and TRBJ1-1, with 8 positions matching TRBD1. The CDR3 length is 13 residues. CDR1 and CDR2 (germline): ENHRY, SYGVKD. V shed 10 bases and J 5 bases; nucleotides not matched to a gene: 9.

The chain uses TRBV5-1 and TRBJ1-2; the D is unclear. Deletions cut 4 bases from V and 3 bases from J, with 22 bases between. The CDR3 length is 17 residues. CDR1 and CDR2 from the germline V gene are SGHRS and YFSETQ. In DNA form, the CDR3 reads TGCGCCAGCAGCAGGGTCGTCCAAACCGGGTGGGACTATGGCTACACCTTC. This sequence encodes CASSRVVQTGWDYGYTF.

The sample holds a few counts of this clonotype. V gene TRBV2 combines with J gene TRBJ1-1; 7 bases align to TRBD1. The CDR3 totals 14 residues. The J segment lost 5 bases and the V segment lost 8 bases, leaving 11 bases of the junction unmatched. Germline V gene data show CDR1 as SNHLY and CDR2 as FYNNEI. As DNA, the CDR3 is TGTGCCAGCTACAGGGGTGGGGTGGGGACTGAAGCTTTCTTT. This gives the protein CASYRGGVGTEAFF.